The sequence of this T cell receptor beta chain was determined in a study of cytomegalovirus exposure and HLA in healthy donors. Overall study findings and caveats: It was shown in a later analysis that HLA-associated TCR beta chains were more clonally expanded than other, equally common chains. In vitro confirmation showed three CMV-associated chains to be CMV antigen specific.

Trimming at V came to 7 bases and at J to 0 bases, leaving 3 bases not matched to a gene. Germline CDR1 is SGHRS and CDR2 is YFSETQ. The CDR3 runs 13 residues. To note about this clone: Its antigen is not identified.

The study ran its PCR with 60 Vbeta and 13 Jbeta primers. In the study's own analysis: An analysis that came later counted some 85 million unique TCR beta chains, about 10 million shared. Clones were sequenced by immunoSEQ multiplex PCR, and TCRdb holds only the in-frame ones, with some missing. Clonal size and the V and J genes are those of that table, whereas D and trimming came from the DNA. The repertoire holds approximately 170,000 clones, roughly three quarters seen once, with 1.6% in the top ten. The clonotype originates from a woman aged 18-35 years in good health and CMV-seronegative. Sample: PBMCs. The gene calls are TRBV5-1 and TRBJ2-5, with 7 bases matching TRBD2. As DNA, the CDR3 is TGCGCCAGCTTCCGGGGGGACCAAGAGACCCAGTACTTC. Protein sequence: CASFRGDQETQYF.